The sequence of this T cell receptor beta chain was determined in a study of cytomegalovirus exposure and HLA in healthy donors. Primers for the PCR totalled 60 Vbeta and 13 Jbeta. Authors' methods: Approximately 11 million shared chains were among around 80 million unique TCR beta chains counted in a later analysis. The method was immunoSEQ multiplex PCR; TCRdb's version includes in-frame clones alone and lacks a portion of them. V and J calls and clone size follow that table, whereas D and trimming were derived from the DNA. The sample records 75,000 to 90,000 clones, approximately 79% being singletons. The study's findings and limits: Immune exposure data for these donors was limited to CMV serostatus. Reported results showed that the classifier diagnosed cytomegalovirus status with high specificity and sensitivity.

Healthy people donating bone marrow made up the donors. This CDR3 comprises 16 residues. Germline-derived CDR1 and CDR2 are SGHRS and YFSETQ. The trim removed 4 bases at V and 3 bases at J, leaving 5 bases unmatched. With respect to this clone: Its antigen is not known.

V is TRBV5-1 and J is TRBJ2-2, with 11 nucleotides matching TRBD1. The source material was PBMCs. This clonotype was sampled from a human donor in good health. The CDR3 nucleotides read TGCGCCAGCAGCCCGAGGACAGGGGGCGACACCGGGGAGCTGTTTTTT. Protein: CASSPRTGGDTGELFF. Full variable domain (rest looked up from reference TRBV5-1 and TRBJ2-2): KAGVTQTPRYLIKTRGQQVTLSCSPISGHRSVSWYQQTPGQGLQFLFEYFSETQRNKGNFPGRFSGRQFSNSRSEMNVSTLELGDSALYLCASSPRTGGDTGELFFGEGSRLTVL.